This TCR beta chain was sequenced in a study of T-cell memory formation after mild COVID-19. Looking at the study overall: Clusters of TCRs were largely donor specific. Study-level points and caveats: There was no confirmation that second-wave clones peaking on day 37 were SARS-CoV-2 specific.

As concerns this clonotype: Its antigen remains unknown.

TCRdb re-called the 5' RACE reads with MiXCR, one entry per CDR3 protein. The data contain about 260,000 distinct CDR3 sequences, roughly a sixth of them singletons. This receptor was identified in a man younger than 30 who had mild COVID-19 (a few samples of this study predate the infection). Cell type and time point are not known. The material sequenced was PBMCs or a T cell subset sorted from them (not recorded which).

The DNA of the CDR3 is TGTGCCAGCAGCTTAGGGTCCCCCTACGGCACCGGGGAGCTGTTTTTT. Translated: CASSLGSPYGTGELFF. V gene TRBV7-6 combines with J gene TRBJ2-2; D gene uncertain. CDR3 length: 16 amino acids. Trimming left V 1 base short and J 4 bases short, with 13 bases between. Germline CDR1 SGHVS, CDR2 FNYEAQ.